The clone carrying this TCR beta chain was picked up many times. This record belongs to a study of CD8 T cells in ankylosing spondylitis. TCRdb re-called the 5' RACE reads with MiXCR, one entry per CDR3 protein. This table holds about 35,000 distinct CDR3 sequences, 3% found once. CDR1 and CDR2 (germline): SGDLS, YYNGEE. The V gene lost 4 bases and the J gene lost 3 bases, with 7 bases spanning the gap. CDR3 length: 12 amino acids. This chain connects TRBV9 to TRBJ1-2; D not resolved. Material: blood, either unsorted or a sorted T cell fraction (not recorded which). This clonotype was obtained from a male donor with ankylosing spondylitis or in good health (not recorded which). The CDR3 DNA follows: TGTGCCAGCAGCCCAGGTTACTATGGCTACACCTTC. Translated: CASSPGYYGYTF.